This T cell receptor (beta chain) was observed in a study of cytomegalovirus exposure and HLA in healthy donors. Study-level information: Approximately 83 million unique TCRs from HLA-typed donors were held in an early data release. Most genotyped donors, 81% of about 400, had Caucasian-associated genetic ancestry.

The V gene's germline CDR1 is SGHNT and CDR2 YYREEE (reference sequence). CDR3 length equals 15 residues. Trimming cost V 3 bases and J 8 bases; bases outside gene matches: 10. With respect to this clone: Its antigen is as yet unknown.

Broader study findings: A link between a missense DCLRE1C variant and TCR beta V- and J-gene trimming emerged from a later analysis. Some V segments, including TRBV6-2 and TRBV6-3, were excluded as indistinguishable.

PCR amplification relied on 60 Vbeta primers (plus 13 Jbeta primers). Clones were read by immunoSEQ multiplex PCR, and TCRdb kept only the in-frame ones, dropping some. The sample has roughly 120,000 clones, roughly 81% seen once. The receptor comes from a woman aged 30 to 39 in good health and CMV-seronegative. The sequencing input was PBMCs. V and J are TRBV5-4 and TRBJ2-1; 8 bases fit TRBD2. The CDR3 sequence is CASSSIGTSLDEQFF. The DNA for the CDR3 is TGTGCCAGCAGCTCTATAGGGACTAGTCTCGATGAGCAGTTCTTC.